Listed below are T cell receptor beta chains from one sample, sequenced in a study of T cells after yellow fever vaccination. TCRdb itself ran the 5' RACE reads through MiXCR, one entry per CDR3 protein. The table lists a few hundred thousand distinct CDR3 sequences, roughly 8.6% of them singletons, with about 16% in the top ten. Material: PBMCs, obtained roughly 45 days after the first yellow fever vaccination. Receptors were obtained from a young man who received the YFV17D yellow fever vaccine. CDR3s include the opening cysteine and the closing phenylalanine or tryptophan. A D gene is named only where the DNA matches it firmly. Clone size, where shown, is once, few, many, or a class for clones that have expanded.

CDR3 DNA | CDR3 protein | CDR3 length | D gene | clone size | J gene | V gene
TGTGCCACCAGTGGAGAAGAACTAGCGGGCGACAATGAGCAGTTCTTC | CATSGEELAGDNEQFF | 16 | TRBD2 | . | TRBJ2-1 | TRBV24-1
TGTGCCAGCAGCCCAATCGTGGGCAAAAACGGGGAGCTGTTTTTT | CASSPIVGKNGELFF | 15 | . | . | TRBJ2-2 | TRBV11-2
TGTGCCAGTGAAGCAGGACAGGGCCGGTCACCCCTCCACTTT | CASEAGQGRSPLHF | 14 | TRBD1 | . | TRBJ1-6 | TRBV19
TGCAGTGCTAGACGGACAGGGAAAGAGACCCAGTACTTC | CSARRTGKETQYF | 13 | TRBD1 | many | TRBJ2-5 | TRBV20-1
TGCGCCAGCAGTCCCGAATCATACTACGAGCAGTACTTC | CASSPESYYEQYF | 13 | . | . | TRBJ2-7 | TRBV5-1
TGTGCCAGCAGCTTAACGGGGTCGACCGGGGAGCTGTTTTTT | CASSLTGSTGELFF | 14 | . | few | TRBJ2-2 | TRBV7-9
TGTGCCATCAGTGCGCCTAGCGGGGGGGGAAACAATGAGCAGTTCTTC | CAISAPSGGGNNEQFF | 16 | TRBD2 | few | TRBJ2-1 | TRBV10-3
TGTGCCAGTAGTATGAAGGACAGGTCCTATTTGGAGCTGTTTTTT | CASSMKDRSYLELFF | 15 | TRBD1 | few | TRBJ2-2 | TRBV19
TGCGCCAGCAGTCATCAGCCACGCCCCGAGCAGTACTTC | CASSHQPRPEQYF | 13 | . | . | TRBJ2-7 | TRBV23-1
TGCAGCGTCGTAGGCGGGGGGCCTGAAAAACTGTTTTTT | CSVVGGGPEKLFF | 13 | . | . | TRBJ1-4 | TRBV29-1
TGTGCCAGCAGCGTCCGGCGAGGACGGGCGCCGAACACCGGGGAGCTGTTTTTT | CASSVRRGRAPNTGELFF | 18 | . | few | TRBJ2-2 | TRBV9
TGCGCCAGCCGGGACAACCAAGAGACCCAGTACTTC | CASRDNQETQYF | 12 | . | . | TRBJ2-5 | TRBV5-1
TGCAGTGCTAGAAAACCGGGCCATAGCAATCAGCCCCAGCATTTT | CSARKPGHSNQPQHF | 15 | . | . | TRBJ1-5 | TRBV20-1
TGCGCCAGCAGCTTGGCTAGGGGGGCATCAGATACGCAGTATTTT | CASSLARGASDTQYF | 15 | . | many | TRBJ2-3 | TRBV5-1